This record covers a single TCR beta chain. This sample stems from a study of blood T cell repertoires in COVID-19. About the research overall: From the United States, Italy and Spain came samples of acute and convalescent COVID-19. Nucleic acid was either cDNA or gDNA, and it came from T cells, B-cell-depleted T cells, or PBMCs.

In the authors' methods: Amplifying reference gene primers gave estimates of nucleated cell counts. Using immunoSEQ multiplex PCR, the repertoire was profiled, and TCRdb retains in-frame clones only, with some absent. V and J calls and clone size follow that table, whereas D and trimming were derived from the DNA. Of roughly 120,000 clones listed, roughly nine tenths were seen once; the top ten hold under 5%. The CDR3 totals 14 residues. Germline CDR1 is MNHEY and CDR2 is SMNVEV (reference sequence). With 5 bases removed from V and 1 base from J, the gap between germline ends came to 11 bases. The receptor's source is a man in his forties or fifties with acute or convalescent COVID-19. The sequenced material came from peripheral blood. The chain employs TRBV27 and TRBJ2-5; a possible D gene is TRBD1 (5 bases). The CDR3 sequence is CASSPRVPQETQYF. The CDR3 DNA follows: TGTGCCAGCAGTCCCAGGGTCCCCCAAGAGACCCAGTACTTC.